The 18 T cell receptor beta chains below were found in one sample sequenced in a study of T cells expressing NK-cell markers. TCRdb reprocessed the 5' RACE reads, with one entry per CDR3 protein and no DNA. The sample totals fewer than 400,000 distinct CDR3 sequences. Sequencing was carried out using blood T cells: a sorted CD56 or NKG2C T cell subset, CD4+ or CD8+ T cells, or bulk PBMC T cells (not recorded which). The source is a woman between 50 and 59 years old in good health.

V usage is TRBV21-1 and J usage is TRBJ1-1; TCRdb proposes TRBD1, but this gene call is untestable without DNA. TRBV21-1 is labeled a pseudogene. The CDR3 runs to 14 residues. CDR3 loop: CASSKTGANTEAFF.

The J gene is TRBJ2-7, the V gene TRBV12-3 or TRBV12-4. The CDR3 extends over 13 amino acids. CDR3 region: CASSSGRPYEQYF.

The chain employs TRBV12-3 or TRBV12-4 and TRBJ2-1; the TRBD2 assignment by TCRdb is unverifiable without DNA. CDR3 size: 15 residues. This CDR3 is CASSYGLAGRLEQFF.

The chain is built from TRBV20-1 and TRBJ2-1. The length of the CDR3 is 13 residues. CDR1 is DFQATT, CDR2 SNEGSKA, per germline (reference sequence). This chain's CDR3 is CSAVGSSSYEQFF.

The genes are TRBV5-5 and TRBJ2-2; the D call from TCRdb, TRBD1, cannot be confirmed without DNA. CDR3 length: 15 residues. From germline, CDR1 is SGHKS and CDR2 YYEKEE (reference sequence). CDR3 in amino acids: CASSPQGSNTGELFF.

The chain joins TRBV7-9 to TRBJ1-6; TCRdb's D call of TRBD1 is untestable without DNA. The length of the CDR3 is 17 residues. CDR1 is SEHNR, CDR2 FQNEAQ, per germline (reference sequence). The chain's CDR3 is CASSTPRGTPNNSPLHF.

CDR3 in amino acids: CASNRDRGPEQFF. The genes are TRBV2 and TRBJ2-1; the D call of TRBD1 rests on TCRdb alone, since no DNA is present to check it. The CDR3 spans 13 residues. Germline CDR1 reads SNHLY; CDR2 reads FYNNEI.

CDR3 in amino acids: CSVGPSGTGELFF. The rearrangement uses TRBV29-1 and TRBJ2-2; the D call from TCRdb, TRBD2, cannot be confirmed without DNA. This CDR3 spans 13 amino acids. CDR1 SQVTM and CDR2 ANQGSEA come from the germline V gene.

The chain uses TRBV2 and TRBJ1-1; TCRdb's assignment of TRBD1 cannot be checked, as there is no DNA. The V gene's germline CDR1 is SNHLY and CDR2 FYNNEI. There are 15 residues in the CDR3. The CDR3 region is CASRTQGKRNTEAFF.

This rearrangement joins TRBV30 to TRBJ1-5; the TCRdb call, TRBD1, lacks DNA for checking. This CDR3 has 15 residues. CDR1 GTSNPN and CDR2 SVGIG come from the germline V gene (reference sequence). CDR3 in amino acids: CAWSSWDRSNQPQHF.

The chain links TRBV5-4 to TRBJ1-1. Germline V gene sequence: CDR1 SGHNT, CDR2 YYREEE (reference sequence). The CDR3 consists of 15 residues. This CDR3 reads CASSLNGVANTEAFF.

The CDR3 sequence: CASSMTGLYNEQFF. V usage is TRBV7-9 and J usage is TRBJ2-1. CDR3 length equals 14 residues. The germline gives CDR1 SEHNR, CDR2 FQNEAQ (reference sequence).

This chain joins TRBV5-6 and TRBJ2-5; TCRdb designates TRBD1, a call that cannot be tested without DNA. This CDR3 contains 14 residues. The germline gives CDR1 SGHDT, CDR2 YYEEEE. This CDR3 is CASSLGQGSLTQYF.

V usage is TRBV5-1 and J usage is TRBJ2-5. This CDR3 is built from 16 residues. Germline V lookup: CDR1 SGHRS, CDR2 YFSETQ. The CDR3 region is CASSLVLAGFSETQYF.

The chain has TRBV27 and TRBJ2-7. Looked up from germline, CDR1 is MNHEY and CDR2 is SMNVEV (reference sequence). This CDR3 comprises 17 residues. CDR3 protein: CASSLTSGWSTSYEQYF.

This sequence joins TRBV7-6 and TRBJ2-5; TCRdb designates TRBD1, a call that cannot be tested without DNA. The germline gives CDR1 SGHVS, CDR2 FNYEAQ. The CDR3 is 15 amino acids. The CDR3: CASSPSPDSQETQYF.

The chain joins TRBV11-3 to TRBJ1-1. From germline, CDR1 is SGHNT and CDR2 YENEEA. This CDR3 is 14 amino acids long. The CDR3 loop reads CASSLRSTNTEAFF.

This chain joins TRBV6-6 and TRBJ1-6; TCRdb calls TRBD1, which cannot be checked without DNA. The CDR3 totals 16 residues. Germline CDR1 and CDR2: MNHNY and SVGAGI (reference sequence). CDR3 sequence reads: CASREAQGLGNSPLHF.